This T cell receptor beta chain came from a study of PD-L1 blockade in urothelial cancer. Germline lookup yields CDR1 MNHNS and CDR2 SASEGT. Trimming cost V 5 bases and J 7 bases, with 15 bases left between them. The CDR3 covers 14 residues. Time point specified: peripheral blood 6 weeks after treatment start. The repertoire was sequenced with immunoSEQ multiplex PCR; TCRdb's copy has only in-frame clones and lacks some. The table records more than 60,000 clones, roughly 90% of them present only once. The chain employs TRBV6-1 and TRBJ1-5; tentative D call: TRBD1 (5 bases). Material: PBMCs, obtained around atezolizumab (anti-PD-L1) treatment. The sequence was obtained from a man aged 60 to 75 with urothelial cancer. CDR3 sequence reads: CASSQEGMVQPQHF. Here the CDR3 DNA reads TGTGCCAGCAGTCAGGAGGGGATGGTGCAGCCCCAGCATTTT.